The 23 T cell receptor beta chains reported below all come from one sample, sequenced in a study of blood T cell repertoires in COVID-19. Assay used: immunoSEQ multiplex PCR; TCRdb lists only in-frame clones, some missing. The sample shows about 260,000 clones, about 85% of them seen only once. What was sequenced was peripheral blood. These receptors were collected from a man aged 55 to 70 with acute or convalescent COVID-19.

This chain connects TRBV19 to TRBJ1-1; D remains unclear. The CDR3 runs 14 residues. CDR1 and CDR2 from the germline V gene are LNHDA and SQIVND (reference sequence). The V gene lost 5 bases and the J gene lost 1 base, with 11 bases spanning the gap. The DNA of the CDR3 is TGTGCCAGTAGTTTCCAACGAGGGAACACTGAAGCTTTCTTT. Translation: CASSFQRGNTEAFF.

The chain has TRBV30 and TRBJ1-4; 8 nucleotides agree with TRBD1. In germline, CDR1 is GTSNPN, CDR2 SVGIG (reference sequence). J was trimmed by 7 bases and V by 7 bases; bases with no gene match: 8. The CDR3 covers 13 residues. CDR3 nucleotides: TGTGCCTTCACTCCCGGGACAGGTGAAAAACTGTTTTTT. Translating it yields CAFTPGTGEKLFF.

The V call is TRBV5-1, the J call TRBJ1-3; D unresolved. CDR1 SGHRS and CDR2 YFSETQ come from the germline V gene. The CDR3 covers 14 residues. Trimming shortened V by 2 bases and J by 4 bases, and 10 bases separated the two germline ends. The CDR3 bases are TGCGCCAGCAGCTTTGGGCAGCTAGGAAACACCATATATTTT. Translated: CASSFGQLGNTIYF.

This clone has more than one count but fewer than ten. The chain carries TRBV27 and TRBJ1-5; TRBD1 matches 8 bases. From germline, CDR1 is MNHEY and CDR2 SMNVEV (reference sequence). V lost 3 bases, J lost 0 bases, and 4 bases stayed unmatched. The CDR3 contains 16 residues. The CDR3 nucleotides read TGTGCCAGCAGTTTGACAGGGGCATATAGCAATCAGCCCCAGCATTTT. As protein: CASSLTGAYSNQPQHF.

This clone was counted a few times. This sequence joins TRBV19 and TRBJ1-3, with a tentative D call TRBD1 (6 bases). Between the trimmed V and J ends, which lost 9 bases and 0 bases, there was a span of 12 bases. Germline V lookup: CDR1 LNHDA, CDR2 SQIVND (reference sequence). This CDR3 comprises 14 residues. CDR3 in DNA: TGTGCCAGCAAAGGGACAACCTCTGGAAACACCATATATTTT. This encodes CASKGTTSGNTIYF.

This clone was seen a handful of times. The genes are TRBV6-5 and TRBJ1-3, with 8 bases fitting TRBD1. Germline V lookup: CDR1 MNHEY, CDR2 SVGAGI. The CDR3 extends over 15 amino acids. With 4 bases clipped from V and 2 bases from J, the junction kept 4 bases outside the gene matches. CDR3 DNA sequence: TGTGCCAGCAGTTCAGGACAGGGAACTGGAAACACCATATATTTT. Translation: CASSSGQGTGNTIYF.

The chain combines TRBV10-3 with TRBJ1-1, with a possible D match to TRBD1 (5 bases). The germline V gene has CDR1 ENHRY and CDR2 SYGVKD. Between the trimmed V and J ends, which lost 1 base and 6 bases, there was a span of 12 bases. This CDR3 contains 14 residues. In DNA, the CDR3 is TGTGCCATCAGTGAGTTAAGGGGTCAGGCTGAAGCTTTCTTT. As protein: CAISELRGQAEAFF.

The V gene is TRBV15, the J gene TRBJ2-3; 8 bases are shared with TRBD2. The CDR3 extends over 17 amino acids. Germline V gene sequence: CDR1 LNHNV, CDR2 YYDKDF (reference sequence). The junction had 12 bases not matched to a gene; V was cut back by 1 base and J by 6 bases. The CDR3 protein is CATSRGPGLEDDDTQYF. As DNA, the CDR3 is TGTGCCACCAGCAGAGGACCGGGACTAGAGGACGACGATACGCAGTATTTT.

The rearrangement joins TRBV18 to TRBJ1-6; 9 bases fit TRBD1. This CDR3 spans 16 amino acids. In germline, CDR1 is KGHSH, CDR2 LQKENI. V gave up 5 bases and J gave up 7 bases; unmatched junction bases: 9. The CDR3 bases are TGTGCCAGCTCAAGAACAGGGGGCACTTCCAATTCACCCCTCCACTTT. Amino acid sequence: CASSRTGGTSNSPLHF.

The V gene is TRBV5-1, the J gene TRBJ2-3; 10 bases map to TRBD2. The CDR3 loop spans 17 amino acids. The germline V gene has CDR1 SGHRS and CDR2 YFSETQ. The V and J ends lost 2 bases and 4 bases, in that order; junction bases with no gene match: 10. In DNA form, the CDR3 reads TGCGCCAGCAGCTTCAGTATCCTAGCGGGGGCCGCAGATACGCAGTATTTT. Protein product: CASSFSILAGAADTQYF.

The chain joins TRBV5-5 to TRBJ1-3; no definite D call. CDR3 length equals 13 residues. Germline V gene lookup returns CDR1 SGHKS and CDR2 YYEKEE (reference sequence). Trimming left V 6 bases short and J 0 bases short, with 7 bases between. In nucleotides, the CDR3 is TGTGCCAGCAAGATACTCTCTGGAAACACCATATATTTT. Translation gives CASKILSGNTIYF. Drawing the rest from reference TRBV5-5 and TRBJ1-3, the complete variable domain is DAGVTQSPTHLIKTRGQQVTLRCSPISGHKSVSWYQQVLGQGPQFIFQYYEKEERGRGNFPDRFSARQFPNYSSELNVNALLLGDSALYLCASKILSGNTIYFGEGSWLTVV.

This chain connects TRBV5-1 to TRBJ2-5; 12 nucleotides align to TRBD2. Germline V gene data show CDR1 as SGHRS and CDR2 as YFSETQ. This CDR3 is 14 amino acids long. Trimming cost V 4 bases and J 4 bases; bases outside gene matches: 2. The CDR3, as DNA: TGCGCCAGCAGCCCGGGACTAGCGGGAGAGACCCAGTACTTC. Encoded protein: CASSPGLAGETQYF.

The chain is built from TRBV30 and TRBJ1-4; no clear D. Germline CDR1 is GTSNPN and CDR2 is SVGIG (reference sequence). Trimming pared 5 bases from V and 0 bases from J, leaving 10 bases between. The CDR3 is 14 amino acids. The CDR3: CAWGEGATNEKLFF. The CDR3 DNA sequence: TGTGCCTGGGGGGAGGGCGCAACTAATGAAAAACTGTTTTTT.

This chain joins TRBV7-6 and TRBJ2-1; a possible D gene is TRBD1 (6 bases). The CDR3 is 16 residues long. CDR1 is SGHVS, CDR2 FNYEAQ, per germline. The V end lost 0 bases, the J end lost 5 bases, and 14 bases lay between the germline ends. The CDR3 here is CASSLAGTSIHNEQFF. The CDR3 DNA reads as TGTGCCAGCAGCTTAGCCGGGACATCAATCCACAATGAGCAGTTCTTC. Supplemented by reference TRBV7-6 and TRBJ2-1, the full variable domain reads GAGVSQSPRYKVTKRGQDVALRCDPISGHVSLYWYRQALGQGPEFLTYFNYEAQQDKSGLPNDRFSAERPEGSISTLTIQRTEQRDSAMYRCASSLAGTSIHNEQFFGPGTRLTVL.

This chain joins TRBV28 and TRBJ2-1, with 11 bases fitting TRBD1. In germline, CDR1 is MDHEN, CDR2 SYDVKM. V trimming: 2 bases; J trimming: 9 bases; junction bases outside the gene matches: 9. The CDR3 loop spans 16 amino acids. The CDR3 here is CASSLIGTGGFFEQFF. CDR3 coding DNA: TGTGCCAGCAGTTTAATCGGGACAGGGGGTTTCTTTGAGCAGTTCTTC.

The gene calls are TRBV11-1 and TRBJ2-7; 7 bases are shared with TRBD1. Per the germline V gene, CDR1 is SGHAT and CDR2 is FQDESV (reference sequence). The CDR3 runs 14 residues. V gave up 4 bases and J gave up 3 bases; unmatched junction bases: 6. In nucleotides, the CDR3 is TGTGCCAGCAGCTCCGGGGACAGACTCTACGAGCAGTACTTC. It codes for CASSSGDRLYEQYF. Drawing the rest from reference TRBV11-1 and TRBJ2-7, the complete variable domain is EAEVAQSPRYKITEKSQAVAFWCDPISGHATLYWYRQILGQGPELLVQFQDESVVDDSQLPKDRFSAERLKGVDSTLKIQPAELGDSAMYLCASSSGDRLYEQYFGPGTRLTVT.

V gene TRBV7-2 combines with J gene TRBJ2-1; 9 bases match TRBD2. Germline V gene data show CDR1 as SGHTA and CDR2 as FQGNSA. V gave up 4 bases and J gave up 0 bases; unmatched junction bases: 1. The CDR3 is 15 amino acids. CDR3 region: CASSYSGSSYNEQFF. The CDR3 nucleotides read TGTGCCAGCAGCTATAGCGGGAGCTCCTACAATGAGCAGTTCTTC.

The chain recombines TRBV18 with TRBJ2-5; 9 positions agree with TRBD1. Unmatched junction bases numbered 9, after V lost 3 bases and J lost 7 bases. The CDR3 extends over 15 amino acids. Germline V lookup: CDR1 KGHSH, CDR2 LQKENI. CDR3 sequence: CASSPGQGRLGTQYF. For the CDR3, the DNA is TGTGCCAGCTCACCGGGACAGGGTCGGTTAGGGACCCAGTACTTC. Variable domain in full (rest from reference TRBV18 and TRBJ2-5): NAGVMQNPRHLVRRRGQEARLRCSPMKGHSHVYWYRQLPEEGLKFMVYLQKENIIDESGMPKERFSAEFPKEGPSILRIQQVVRGDSAAYFCASSPGQGRLGTQYFGPGTRLLVL.

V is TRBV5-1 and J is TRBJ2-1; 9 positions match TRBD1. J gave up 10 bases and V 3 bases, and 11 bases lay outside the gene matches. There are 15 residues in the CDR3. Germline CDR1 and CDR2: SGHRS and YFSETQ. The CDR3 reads CASSYGTGNKEEQFF. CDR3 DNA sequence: TGCGCCAGCAGCTACGGGACAGGGAATAAGGAGGAGCAGTTCTTC.

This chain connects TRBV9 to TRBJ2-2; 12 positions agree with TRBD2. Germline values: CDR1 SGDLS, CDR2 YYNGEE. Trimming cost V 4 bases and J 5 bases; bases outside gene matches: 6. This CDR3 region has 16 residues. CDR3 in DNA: TGTGCCAGCAGCATGACTAGCGGGAGTCGAACCGGGGAGCTGTTTTTT. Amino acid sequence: CASSMTSGSRTGELFF. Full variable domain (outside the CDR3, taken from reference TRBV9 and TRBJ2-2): DSGVTQTPKHLITATGQRVTLRCSPRSGDLSVYWYQQSLDQGLQFLIQYYNGEERAKGNILERFSAQQFPDLHSELNLSSLELGDSALYFCASSMTSGSRTGELFFGEGSRLTVL.

The CDR3 is CASSEQAHGYTF. CDR3 DNA sequence: TGTGCCAGCAGTGAACAGGCCCATGGCTACACCTTC. The chain recombines TRBV2 with TRBJ1-2; D gene unclear. Germline V gene sequence: CDR1 SNHLY, CDR2 FYNNEI. The CDR3 runs 12 residues. V was trimmed by 2 bases and J by 6 bases, leaving 7 bases between them.

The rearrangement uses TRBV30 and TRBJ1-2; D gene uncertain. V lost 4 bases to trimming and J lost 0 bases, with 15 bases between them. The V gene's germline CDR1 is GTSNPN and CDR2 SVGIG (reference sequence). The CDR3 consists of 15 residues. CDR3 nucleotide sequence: TGTGCCTGGAATGCAGACGCGGGAGCTAACTATGGCTACACCTTC. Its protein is CAWNADAGANYGYTF.

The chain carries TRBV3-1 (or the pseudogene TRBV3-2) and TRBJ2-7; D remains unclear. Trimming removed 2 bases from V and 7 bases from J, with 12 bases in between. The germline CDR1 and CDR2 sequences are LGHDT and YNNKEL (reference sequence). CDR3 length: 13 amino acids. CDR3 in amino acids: CASSQLSVREQYF. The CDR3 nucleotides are TGTGCCAGCAGCCAATTATCAGTGAGGGAGCAGTACTTC.